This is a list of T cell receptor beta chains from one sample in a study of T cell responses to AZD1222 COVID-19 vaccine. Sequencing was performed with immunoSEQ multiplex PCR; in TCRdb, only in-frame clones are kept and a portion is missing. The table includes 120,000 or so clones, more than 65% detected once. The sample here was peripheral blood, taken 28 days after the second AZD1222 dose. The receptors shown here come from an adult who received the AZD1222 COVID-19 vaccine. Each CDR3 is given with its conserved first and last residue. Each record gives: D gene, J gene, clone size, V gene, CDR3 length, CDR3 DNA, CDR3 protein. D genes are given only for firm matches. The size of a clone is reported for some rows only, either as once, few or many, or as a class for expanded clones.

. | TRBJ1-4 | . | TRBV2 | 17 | TGTGCCAGCAGTGAGGGCAGGGGAGGAAGGATGAGAGAAAAACTGTTTTTT | CASSEGRGGRMREKLFF
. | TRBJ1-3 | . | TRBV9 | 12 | TGTGCCAGCGGGGTAACTGGAAACACCATATATTTT | CASGVTGNTIYF
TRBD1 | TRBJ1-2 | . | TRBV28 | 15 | TGTGCCAGCAGCTCACAAGGGACAGAGATTTATGGCTACACCTTC | CASSSQGTEIYGYTF
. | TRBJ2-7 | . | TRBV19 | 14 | TGTGCCAGTAGTATTTCCGGCTACTCCTACGAGCAGTACTTC | CASSISGYSYEQYF
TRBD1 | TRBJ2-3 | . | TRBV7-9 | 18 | TGTGCCAGCAGCTCGACGGACAGGGGGATCTCAAGCACAGATACGCAGTATTTT | CASSSTDRGISSTDTQYF
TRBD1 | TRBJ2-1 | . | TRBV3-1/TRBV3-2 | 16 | TGTGCCAGCAGCCTTTCAGGGGGCGCACAGGGGTATGAGCAGTTCTTC | CASSLSGGAQGYEQFF
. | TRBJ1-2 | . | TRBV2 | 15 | TGTGCCAGCAGTCTGATTCGACAGATAGGAGATGGCTACACCTTC | CASSLIRQIGDGYTF
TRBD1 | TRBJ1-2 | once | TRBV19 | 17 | TGTGCCAGTAGTCCGCCCGGGACAGGGGTTCTCTTGAATGGCTACACCTTC | CASSPPGTGVLLNGYTF
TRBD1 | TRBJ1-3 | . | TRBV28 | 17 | TGTGCCAGGCCGGGACAGGAAACTACCTGCTCTGGAAACACCATATATTTT | CARPGQETTCSGNTIYF
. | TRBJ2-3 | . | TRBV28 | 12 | TGTGCCAGCAGTCCGAGCACAGATACGCAGTATTTT | CASSPSTDTQYF
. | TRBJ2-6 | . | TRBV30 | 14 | TGTGCCTGGAGTGTAACCGGTGGGGCCAACGTCCTGACTTTC | CAWSVTGGANVLTF
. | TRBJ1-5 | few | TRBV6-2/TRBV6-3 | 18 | TGTGCCAGCAGTTACGGGCCCTCTATCGGGTCTAGCAATCAGCCCCAGCATTTT | CASSYGPSIGSSNQPQHF
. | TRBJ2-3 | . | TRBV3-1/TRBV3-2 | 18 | TGTGCCAGCAGCCAACAAAGAGGATTTTGGGGGGCCCCAGATACGCAGTATTTT | CASSQQRGFWGAPDTQYF
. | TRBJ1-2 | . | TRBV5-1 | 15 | TGCGCCAGCAGCTTGGATGGGTGGTCGGCCTATGGCTACACCTTC | CASSLDGWSAYGYTF
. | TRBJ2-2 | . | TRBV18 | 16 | TGTGCCAGCTCACCAAGGGATTACGGGGATCCCGGGGAGCTGTTTTTT | CASSPRDYGDPGELFF
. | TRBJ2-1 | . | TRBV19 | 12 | TGTGCCAGTAGTATGCTCCGCAATGAGCAGTTCTTC | CASSMLRNEQFF
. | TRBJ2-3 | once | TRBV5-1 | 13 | TGCGCCAGCAGCACATACAGGGCAGATACGCAGTATTTT | CASSTYRADTQYF
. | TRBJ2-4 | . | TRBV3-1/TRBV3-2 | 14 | TGTGCCAGCAGCCAACGGGGAGGCAAAAACATTCAGTACTTC | CASSQRGGKNIQYF
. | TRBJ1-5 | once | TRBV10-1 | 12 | TGCGCCAGCAGTGACTCGAATCAGCCCCAGCATTTT | CASSDSNQPQHF
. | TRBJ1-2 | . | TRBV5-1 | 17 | TGCGCCAGCAGCCCTAGGCCCCCACAACCGGGACTGGAGGGCTACACCTTC | CASSPRPPQPGLEGYTF